The 29 T cell receptor beta chains presented below share a single source sample, sequenced in a study of shared clonotypes between healthy human individuals. Naive CD8 populations comprised CD45RO-negative cells positively selected for CCR7, excluding terminally differentiated effector memory CD45RA+ cells. TCRdb keeps only in-frame clones here, not all; method: immunoSEQ multiplex PCR. The data contain about 1,800,000 clones, approximately 95% of them seen just once; the ten biggest clones take up 1% to 1.5%. Sequencing used naive CD8+ T cells sorted from blood. The receptor set was obtained from a man aged 18 to 30 in good health.

In regard to this clone: The sample has other DNA sequences that encode this CDR3 too. V usage is TRBV5-6 and J usage is TRBJ2-7; perhaps TRBD1 as D (6 bases). This CDR3 contains 13 residues. CDR1 and CDR2 from the germline V gene are SGHDT and YYEEEE. V was clipped by 5 bases and J by 2 bases, with 11 bases between them. The CDR3 spells CASSPGTTYEQYF. The CDR3 nucleotides read TGTGCCAGCAGTCCCGGGACAACCTACGAGCAGTACTTC.

The chain carries TRBV4-1 and TRBJ2-7, with TRBD1 matching over 9 bases. Germline loops: CDR1 MGHRA, CDR2 YSYEKL. With 4 bases clipped from V and 3 bases from J, the junction kept 7 bases outside the gene matches. The CDR3 has 15 amino acids. Here the CDR3 reads CASSPRDRDYYEQYF. The CDR3 DNA reads as TGCGCCAGCAGCCCCCGGGACAGGGATTACTACGAGCAGTACTTC.

The rearrangement links TRBV5-4 to TRBJ1-2, with D possibly matching TRBD1 (5 bases). V was pared by 4 bases and J by 8 bases, with 12 bases between. This CDR3 spans 12 amino acids. Germline lookup yields CDR1 SGHNT and CDR2 YYREEE (reference sequence). CDR3 DNA: TGTGCCAGCAGCGTAACCTGGACAGGCTACACCTTC. Protein sequence: CASSVTWTGYTF.

The chain carries TRBV2 and TRBJ1-1, with a tentative D call TRBD1 (5 bases). Trimming removed 6 bases from V and 1 base from J, with 9 bases in between. CDR1 is SNHLY and CDR2 is FYNNEI in the germline V gene. The CDR3 covers 13 residues. The CDR3 spells CASRDDRNTEAFF. The DNA of the CDR3 is TGTGCCAGCAGAGATGACAGGAACACTGAAGCTTTCTTT.

J is TRBJ1-5 and V is TRBV6-5, with 12 bases identical to TRBD1. The ends lost 5 bases at V and 6 bases at J; junction bases unmatched: 2. The CDR3 consists of 14 residues. From germline, CDR1 is MNHEY and CDR2 SVGAGI. The CDR3 loop reads CASSGTGGLQPQHF. The CDR3 DNA sequence: TGTGCCAGCAGTGGGACAGGGGGCCTTCAGCCCCAGCATTTT.

CDR3 region: CASSWRGGAGELFF. DNA for the CDR3: TGTGCCAGCAGTTGGCGGGGGGGCGCCGGGGAGCTGTTTTTT. V is TRBV28 and J is TRBJ2-2, with 9 positions matching TRBD2. CDR3 length: 14 residues. V lost 4 bases and J lost 6; bases outside the gene matches: 3. The germline CDR1 and CDR2 sequences are MDHEN and SYDVKM.

J is TRBJ2-1 and V is TRBV7-8; 9 bases align to TRBD2. This CDR3 region has 18 residues. The ends lost 8 bases at V and 3 bases at J; junction bases unmatched: 17. Germline CDR1 SGHVS, CDR2 FQNEAQ. CDR3 protein: CASALGLAGSSHYNEQFF. The CDR3, as DNA: TGTGCCAGCGCCTTAGGTCTAGCGGGGTCCAGCCACTACAATGAGCAGTTCTTC.

The V gene is TRBV5-4, the J gene TRBJ2-3; D tentatively reads TRBD1 or TRBD2 (6 bases each). Germline V CDR1 and CDR2: SGHNT, YYREEE (reference sequence). The CDR3 covers 14 residues. V lost 0 bases to trimming and J lost 4 bases, with 9 bases between them. The CDR3 spells CASSLEGGPDTQYF. Written as DNA, the CDR3 is TGTGCCAGCAGCTTGGAAGGGGGGCCAGATACGCAGTATTTT.

The CDR3 reads CASSSGGSGYEQYF. The CDR3 nucleotides are TGTGCCAGCAGTTCAGGGGGGTCGGGCTACGAGCAGTACTTC. This chain connects TRBV27 to TRBJ2-7; weak D call: TRBD1 (7 bases). The CDR3 contains 14 residues. The germline V gene has CDR1 MNHEY and CDR2 SMNVEV (reference sequence). Trimming shortened V by 4 bases and J by 3 bases, and 13 bases separated the two germline ends.

CDR3 DNA: TGTGCCAGCAGTACCCGACAGGCCTACGAGCAGTACTTC. Translated: CASSTRQAYEQYF. V usage is TRBV28 and J usage is TRBJ2-7; a possible D gene is TRBD1 (6 bases). This CDR3 region has 13 residues. With 5 bases removed from V and 2 bases from J, the gap between germline ends came to 10 bases. Germline V lookup: CDR1 MDHEN, CDR2 SYDVKM.

The chain joins TRBV5-4 to TRBJ2-2; no clear D. The CDR3 is made up of 14 amino acids. V dropped 1 base and J dropped 2 bases, with 6 bases sitting between them. Germline lookup yields CDR1 SGHNT and CDR2 YYREEE (reference sequence). CDR3 amino acids: CASSLWVNTGELFF. The CDR3 DNA reads TGTGCCAGCAGCTTGTGGGTAAACACCGGGGAGCTGTTTTTT.

On this clone itself: The same CDR3 arises from other DNA sequences in this sample as well. The rearrangement uses TRBV30 and TRBJ1-2; D ambiguous. CDR3 size: 12 residues. V was cut by 0 bases and J by 6 bases, with 8 bases left in between. Germline CDR1 is GTSNPN and CDR2 is SVGIG (reference sequence). Here the CDR3 DNA reads TGTGCCTGGAGTGTGGAGGGAAATGGCTACACCTTC. This sequence encodes CAWSVEGNGYTF.

This chain joins TRBV28 and TRBJ2-5, with D possibly being TRBD2 (6 bases). The CDR3 loop spans 14 amino acids. Trimming cost V 7 bases and J 5 bases, with 17 bases left between them. The germline CDR1 and CDR2 sequences are MDHEN and SYDVKM. The CDR3 sequence is CASTETGGRETQYF. In DNA, the CDR3 is TGTGCCAGCACCGAGACCGGGGGTCGGGAGACCCAGTACTTC.

The genes are TRBV27 and TRBJ2-2; D unclear. Germline loops: CDR1 MNHEY, CDR2 SMNVEV (reference sequence). CDR3 length: 14 amino acids. Trimming stripped 6 bases from V and 1 base from J, with 9 bases between. Here the CDR3 reads CASRLQENTGELFF. DNA of the CDR3: TGTGCCAGCAGACTTCAGGAGAACACCGGGGAGCTGTTTTTT.

The chain uses TRBV6-1 and TRBJ2-7, with D hard to call. This CDR3 has 16 residues. Germline CDR1 is MNHNS and CDR2 is SASEGT. V gave up 0 bases and J gave up 1 base, with 13 bases separating them. The CDR3 loop is CASSEARLGQSYEQYF. CDR3 in DNA: TGTGCCAGCAGTGAAGCGCGTTTAGGGCAGTCCTACGAGCAGTACTTC.

The V and J genes are TRBV10-2 and TRBJ2-5; 13 bases map to TRBD2. TRBJ2-7 explains the end of the DNA better; the J call may be wrong. The CDR3 sequence is 17 residues long. Germline loops: CDR1 WSHSY, CDR2 SAAADI. The CDR3 reads CASSDRLAGGIPYEQYF. CDR3 coding DNA: TGCGCCAGCAGTGATAGACTAGCGGGAGGCATCCCCTACGAGCAGTACTTC.

The chain couples TRBV21-1 to TRBJ2-2; the tabulated D call, TRBD2, remains unverified against the DNA. TRBV21-1 corresponds to a pseudogene. This CDR3 region has 17 residues. The DNA of the CDR3 is TGTGCCAGCAGCACACATGCGGGAGGGCCTTTGATCGGGGAGCTGTTTTTT. Translation gives CASSTHAGGPLIGELFF.

The chain joins TRBV28 to TRBJ1-2; TRBD1 matches 9 bases. Per germline, CDR1 MDHEN and CDR2 SYDVKM. The CDR3 covers 14 residues. The junction had 3 bases not matched to a gene; V was cut back by 7 bases and J by 0 bases. CDR3 bases: TGTGCCAGCATTACAGGGGGCGCTAACTATGGCTACACCTTC. It translates to CASITGGANYGYTF.

This rearrangement joins TRBV7-8 to TRBJ1-5; TRBD1 matches at 9 bases. CDR3 length equals 18 residues. V was clipped by 1 base and J by 2 bases; unmatched bases: 9. Germline loops: CDR1 SGHVS, CDR2 FQNEAQ. The CDR3 DNA is TGTGCCAGCAGCTTAGAGGGGACAGGGTGGGTCGGCAATCAGCCCCAGCATTTT. Its translation: CASSLEGTGWVGNQPQHF.

This chain joins TRBV5-1 and TRBJ2-1, with 9 bases aligning to TRBD2. J gave up 2 bases and V 3 bases, and 9 bases lay outside the gene matches. The germline gives CDR1 SGHRS, CDR2 YFSETQ. CDR3 length: 17 amino acids. The CDR3, as DNA: TGCGCCAGCAGCTGGCGATCTCTAGCGGGAACCTACAATGAGCAGTTCTTC. Translating gives CASSWRSLAGTYNEQFF. Complete variable domain (other parts from reference TRBV5-1 and TRBJ2-1): KAGVTQTPRYLIKTRGQQVTLSCSPISGHRSVSWYQQTPGQGLQFLFEYFSETQRNKGNFPGRFSGRQFSNSRSEMNVSTLELGDSALYLCASSWRSLAGTYNEQFFGPGTRLTVL.

V is TRBV7-9 and J is TRBJ2-7, with 16 bases lining up with TRBD2. The CDR3 has 18 amino acids. V shed 5 bases, J shed 0 bases, and the junction held 7 bases outside the gene matches. The V gene's germline CDR1 is SEHNR and CDR2 FQNEAQ (reference sequence). In nucleotides, the CDR3 is TGTGCCAGCAGCCCGGGACTAGCGGGAGGGGGAAGCTCCTACGAGCAGTACTTC. It yields the protein CASSPGLAGGGSSYEQYF.

This chain uses TRBV28 with TRBJ1-2; TRBD1 might be the D (6 bases). V was clipped by 2 bases and J by 4 bases, with 20 bases between them. This CDR3 is 17 amino acids long. Germline CDR1 reads MDHEN; CDR2 reads SYDVKM. The CDR3 nucleotides are TGTGCCAGCAGTTTAGATAGGGACAACCCGCCGGTCTATGGCTACACCTTC. Translated, it gives CASSLDRDNPPVYGYTF.

Remarks on this clone: Other DNA sequences of this sample code for an identical CDR3. This chain uses TRBV19 with TRBJ2-5; D is uncertain. Trimming pared 6 bases from V and 2 bases from J, leaving 10 bases between. Germline lookup yields CDR1 LNHDA and CDR2 SQIVND (reference sequence). This CDR3 is 13 amino acids long. The CDR3 sequence is CASSPTGQETQYF. The CDR3 DNA sequence: TGTGCCAGTAGCCCTACTGGTCAAGAGACCCAGTACTTC.

The chain couples TRBV27 to TRBJ2-7; a weak D match, TRBD2 (7 bases). CDR1 is MNHEY and CDR2 is SMNVEV in the germline V gene (reference sequence). With 8 bases removed from V and 7 bases from J, the gap between germline ends came to 21 bases. The CDR3 consists of 14 residues. CDR3 in DNA: TGTGCCAGCTCGCCAGGGGCGGGAGTAGGAGAGCAGTACTTC. Encoded protein: CASSPGAGVGEQYF.

The chain employs TRBV2 and TRBJ2-7; unclear D gene. Germline loops: CDR1 SNHLY, CDR2 FYNNEI. This CDR3 spans 11 amino acids. V lost 4 bases and J 8 bases, leaving 9 bases between the germline ends. The CDR3 nucleotides read TGTGCCAGCAGTGCTCCGTCTCAGCAGTACTTC. Its translation: CASSAPSQQYF.

As DNA, the CDR3 is TGTGCCAGCAGTCCAGTTATGACAGATACGCAGTATTTT. Translated: CASSPVMTDTQYF. This chain joins TRBV5-6 and TRBJ2-3, with no clear D. Trimming left V 5 bases short and J 3 bases short, with 10 bases between. The germline gives CDR1 SGHDT, CDR2 YYEEEE. The CDR3 is made up of 13 amino acids.

V usage is TRBV6-5 and J usage is TRBJ2-7, with D possibly being TRBD1 (6 bases). The CDR3 consists of 14 residues. V shed 0 bases and J shed 6 bases, with 12 bases lying between them. Germline assignment: CDR1 MNHEY and CDR2 SVGAGI. The chain's CDR3 is CASSYSNRETEQYF. In DNA form, the CDR3 reads TGTGCCAGCAGTTACTCGAACAGGGAGACCGAGCAGTACTTC.

About this clone: This same CDR3 is encoded by further DNA sequences in the sample. The chain carries TRBV28 and TRBJ1-1; D unclear. Germline V gene data show CDR1 as MDHEN and CDR2 as SYDVKM. V gave up 3 bases and J gave up 4 bases, with 9 bases separating them. The CDR3 totals 13 residues. CDR3 in DNA: TGTGCCAGCAGTTTTCGGGTCAGCACTGAAGCTTTCTTT. Amino acid sequence: CASSFRVSTEAFF. Filled out from reference TRBV28 and TRBJ1-1, the complete variable domain reads DVKVTQSSRYLVKRTGEKVFLECVQDMDHENMFWYRQDPGLGLRLIYFSYDVKMKEKGDIPEGYSVSREKKERFSLILESASTNQTSMYLCASSFRVSTEAFFGQGTRLTVV.

The genes are TRBV30 and TRBJ1-1, with D maybe TRBD1 (5 bases). The CDR3 spans 13 residues. The V end lost 5 bases, the J end lost 1 base, and 11 bases lay between the germline ends. Germline CDR1 GTSNPN, CDR2 SVGIG (reference sequence). DNA for the CDR3: TGTGCCTGGGAGCCCGGGGGGAACACTGAAGCTTTCTTT. Amino acid sequence: CAWEPGGNTEAFF.